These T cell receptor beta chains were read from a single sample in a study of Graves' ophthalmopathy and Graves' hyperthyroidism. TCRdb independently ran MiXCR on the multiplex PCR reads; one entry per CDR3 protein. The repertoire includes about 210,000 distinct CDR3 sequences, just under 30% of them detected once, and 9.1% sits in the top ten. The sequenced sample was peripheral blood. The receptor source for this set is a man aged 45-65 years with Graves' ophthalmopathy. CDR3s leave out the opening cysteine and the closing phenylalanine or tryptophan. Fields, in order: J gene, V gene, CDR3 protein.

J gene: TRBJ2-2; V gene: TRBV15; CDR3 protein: ATIPGLAGTGELF
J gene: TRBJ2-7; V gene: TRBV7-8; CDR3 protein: ASSFVERGGYEQY
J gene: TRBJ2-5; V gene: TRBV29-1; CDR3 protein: SVVKYQETQY
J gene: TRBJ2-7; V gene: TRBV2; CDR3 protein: ASSRQGHYEQY
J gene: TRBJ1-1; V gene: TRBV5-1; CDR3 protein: ASSLVPFGGTEAF
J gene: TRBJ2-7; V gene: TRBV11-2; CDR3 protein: ASSLHRSIPSEQY
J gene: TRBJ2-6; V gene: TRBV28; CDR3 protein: ASSPIRGSSGANVLT
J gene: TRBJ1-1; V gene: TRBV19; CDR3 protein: ASFGGGEAF
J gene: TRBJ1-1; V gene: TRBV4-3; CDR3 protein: ASSQDEAREAF
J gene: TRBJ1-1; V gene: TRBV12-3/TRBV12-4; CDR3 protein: ASSPQQGVRTEAF
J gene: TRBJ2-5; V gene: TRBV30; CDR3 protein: AWSVPGFEQGTWYQETQY
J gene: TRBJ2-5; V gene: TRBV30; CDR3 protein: AWNRGGETQY
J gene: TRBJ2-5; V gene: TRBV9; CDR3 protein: ASSVGGSGGETQY
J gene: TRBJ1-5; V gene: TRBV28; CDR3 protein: ASSLRTDSNQPQH
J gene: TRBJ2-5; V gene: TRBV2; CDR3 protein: ASKGINQETQY
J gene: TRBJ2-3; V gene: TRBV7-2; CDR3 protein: ASSFRGGAGTDTQY
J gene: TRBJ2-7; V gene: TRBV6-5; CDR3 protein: ASSRGLAGVSYEQY
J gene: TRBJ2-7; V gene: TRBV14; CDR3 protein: ASSQEGLAGSVGYEQY
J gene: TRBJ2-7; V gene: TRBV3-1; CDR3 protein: ASSSMGGGAYEQY
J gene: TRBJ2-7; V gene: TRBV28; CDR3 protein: ASSSPTGGNREQY
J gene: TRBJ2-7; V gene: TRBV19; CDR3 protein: ASSIVLAETYEQY
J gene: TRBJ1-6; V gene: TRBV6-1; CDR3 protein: ASSEAVTGYSPLH
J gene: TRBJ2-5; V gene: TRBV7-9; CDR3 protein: ASSRGASEETQY
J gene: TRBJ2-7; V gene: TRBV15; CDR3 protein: ATSSDRGVEQY
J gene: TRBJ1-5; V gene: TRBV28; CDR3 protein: ASSLSGQGDQPQH
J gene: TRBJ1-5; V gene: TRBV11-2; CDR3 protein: ASSLGAGGFQPQH
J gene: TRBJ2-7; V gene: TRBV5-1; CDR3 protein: ASSPGDSSYEQY
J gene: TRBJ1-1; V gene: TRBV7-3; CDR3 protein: ASSFAGRTEAF
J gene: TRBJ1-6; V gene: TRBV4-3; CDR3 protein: ASSQDTYLPLH
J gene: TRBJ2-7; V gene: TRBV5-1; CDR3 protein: ASSPGTNGEDEQY
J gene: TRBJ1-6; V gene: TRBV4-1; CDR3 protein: ASSQDWGQLFSPLH
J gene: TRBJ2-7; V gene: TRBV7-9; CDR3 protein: ASSKLAAVSYEQY
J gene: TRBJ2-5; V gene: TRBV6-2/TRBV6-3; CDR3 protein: ASSYSGTGPYQETQY
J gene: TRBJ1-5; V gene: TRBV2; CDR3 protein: ASSDQGRDQPQH
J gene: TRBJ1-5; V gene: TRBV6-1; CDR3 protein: ASSGSGRDQPQH
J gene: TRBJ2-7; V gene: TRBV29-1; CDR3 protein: SVSAAYEQY
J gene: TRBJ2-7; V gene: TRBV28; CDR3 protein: ASSLRESDEQY
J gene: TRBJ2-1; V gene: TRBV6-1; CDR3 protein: ASTVGTGGYNEQF
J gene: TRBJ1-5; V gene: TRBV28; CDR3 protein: ASVADRYYQPQH
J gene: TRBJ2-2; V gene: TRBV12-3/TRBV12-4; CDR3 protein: ASSPTGVGTGELF
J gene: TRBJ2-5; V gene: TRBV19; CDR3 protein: ASSIVSGGTQY
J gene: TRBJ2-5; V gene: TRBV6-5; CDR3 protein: ASRQQGAMGGAQY
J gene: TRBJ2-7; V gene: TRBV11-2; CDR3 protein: ASTPGGTSYEQY
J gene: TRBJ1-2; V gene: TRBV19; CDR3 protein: ASSPRDLLGYT
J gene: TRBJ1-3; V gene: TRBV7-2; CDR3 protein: ASSLARNTIY
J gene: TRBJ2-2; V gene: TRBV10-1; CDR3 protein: ASSERLAGSAGELF
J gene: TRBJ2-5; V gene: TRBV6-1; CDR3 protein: ASSERTRGGETQY
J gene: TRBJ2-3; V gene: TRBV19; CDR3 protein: ASRQAATDTQY
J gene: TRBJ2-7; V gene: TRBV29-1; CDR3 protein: SVDTGRYEQY
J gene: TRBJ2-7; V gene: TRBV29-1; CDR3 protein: SVNRGNEQY
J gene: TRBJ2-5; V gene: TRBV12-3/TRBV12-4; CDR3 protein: ASSFLRDETQY
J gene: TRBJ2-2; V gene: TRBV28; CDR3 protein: ASSTRDRGTGELF
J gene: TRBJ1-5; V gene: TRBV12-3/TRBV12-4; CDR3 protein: ASSSTPQPQH